These T cell receptor beta chains were read from a single sample in a study of regulatory and conventional T cells in RAG deficiency. Clones were sequenced by immunoSEQ multiplex PCR, and TCRdb holds only the in-frame ones, with some missing. The data show 45,000 or so clones, 85% to 90% seen once. A further study also used this sample, focusing on regulatory T cells.

Sequencing was performed on CD4+ effector T cells sorted from blood. The source of these receptors is a human donor in good health. Each CDR3 is given with its conserved first and last residue. Fields, in order: D gene, clone size, V gene, J gene, CDR3 DNA, CDR3 protein. D genes are given only for firm matches. Size is stated for part of the rows, as once, few or many counts, or as a class when the clone is expanded.

NA,once,TRBV18,TRBJ2-5,TGTGCCAGCTCACCAAGCTATAGAGAGACCCAGTACTTC,CASSPSYRETQYF
NA,NA,TRBV19,TRBJ1-1,TGTGCCAGTAGTATCGGGACCCCGGGGACTGAAGCTTTCTTT,CASSIGTPGTEAFF
TRBD1,NA,TRBV27,TRBJ1-6,TGTGCCAGCAGTTTATCTCTCGACAGGGAACGTAATTCACCCCTCCACTTT,CASSLSLDRERNSPLHF
NA,NA,TRBV27,TRBJ2-4,TGTGCCAGCGGATCCCCCCTGGTGGACATTCAGTACTTC,CASGSPLVDIQYF
NA,NA,TRBV5-6,TRBJ2-7,TGTGCCAGCACCACTCAGGACTACCTGACCTACGAGCAGTACTTC,CASTTQDYLTYEQYF
TRBD2,NA,TRBV6-9,TRBJ2-7,TGTGCCAGCAGTTACGGACTAGCGGGGAGCCCCTACGAGCAGTACTTC,CASSYGLAGSPYEQYF
NA,NA,TRBV5-1,TRBJ2-5,TGCGCCAGCAGCTTCCCGGAAGAGACCCAGTACTTC,CASSFPEETQYF
TRBD1,NA,TRBV2,TRBJ1-2,TGTGCCAGCAGTGAGCAGGGGGCTGGTGGCTACACCTTC,CASSEQGAGGYTF
NA,NA,TRBV11-2,TRBJ2-7,TGTGCCAGCAGCTCGGGCAGGAGATACGAGCAGTACTTC,CASSSGRRYEQYF
NA,NA,TRBV19,TRBJ2-4,TGTGCCAGTAGTATTGAAGGGGGTAAGACGAACATTCAGTACTTC,CASSIEGGKTNIQYF
TRBD2,NA,TRBV2,TRBJ2-7,TGTGCCAGCAGTGTCGGGGCGGGGGGGCTCCCCGAGCAGTACTTC,CASSVGAGGLPEQYF
NA,NA,TRBV20-1,TRBJ2-7,TGCAGTGCAGGAGGGCCGCGGGAGCAGTACTTC,CSAGGPREQYF
TRBD1,NA,TRBV6-6,TRBJ1-1,TGTGCCAGCAGGGGACAGCGAAATATGAACACTGAAGCTTTCTTT,CASRGQRNMNTEAFF
NA,NA,TRBV4-2,TRBJ2-1,TGTGCCAGCAGCCAAGATGGGGGTAGCGAAAGCCTTATTTACAATGAGCAGTTCTTC,CASSQDGGSESLIYNEQFF
TRBD1,once,TRBV19,TRBJ1-1,TGTGCCAGTAGTATCACGGACAGGGGGCTTGGTGAAGCTTTCTTT,CASSITDRGLGEAFF
TRBD1,NA,TRBV6-5,TRBJ1-2,TGTGCCAGCACCCGGGCCCCGGGACAGGTTTTTGGCTACACCTTC,CASTRAPGQVFGYTF
NA,NA,TRBV6-1,TRBJ2-4,TGTGCCAGCAGTGAATTGAGCTACGGGACCAAAAACATTCAGTACTTC,CASSELSYGTKNIQYF
TRBD1,NA,TRBV28,TRBJ1-2,TGTGCCAGCAGTTCCACTTGGACAGGGGGCATTGGCTACACCTTC,CASSSTWTGGIGYTF
TRBD1,NA,TRBV6-5,TRBJ1-3,TGTGCCAGCAGTCCTGACAGGGGCGTGGGAAACACCATATATTTT,CASSPDRGVGNTIYF
NA,NA,TRBV6-6,TRBJ2-2,TGTGCCAGCATTAGGGTCGGGGCGAACACCGGGGAGCTGTTTTTT,CASIRVGANTGELFF
NA,NA,TRBV9,TRBJ2-3,TGTGCCAGCAGCGTAGTGGCGGGGCGCACAGATACGCAGTATTTT,CASSVVAGRTDTQYF
TRBD2,NA,TRBV4-2,TRBJ2-7,TGTGCCAGCAGCCAAGATTCTAGCGGGAGGCCCCTTACCTACGAGCAGTACTTC,CASSQDSSGRPLTYEQYF
NA,NA,TRBV5-1,TRBJ1-1,TGCGCCAGCAGCTTGACCCTTGTGACGAACACTGAAGCTTTCTTT,CASSLTLVTNTEAFF
TRBD1,NA,TRBV6-1,TRBJ1-1,TGTGCCAGCAAGCGGACAGGGACGAACACTGAAGCTTTCTTT,CASKRTGTNTEAFF
NA,NA,TRBV7-7,TRBJ1-6,TGTGCCAGCAGCTTCCTTGACGGGGATTCACCCCTCCACTTT,CASSFLDGDSPLHF
TRBD2,NA,TRBV11-2,TRBJ2-1,TGTGCCAGCAGGGCCCCCCAGAGCGGGAGCTCCTACAATGAGCAGTTCTTC,CASRAPQSGSSYNEQFF
NA,NA,TRBV11-3,TRBJ1-6,TGTGCCAGCAGCTTAGACCAGAATTCACCCCTCCACTTT,CASSLDQNSPLHF
NA,NA,TRBV5-6,TRBJ1-1,TGTGCCAGCAGCTTGGGGAATGCAGACATGAACACTGAAGCTTTCTTT,CASSLGNADMNTEAFF
NA,NA,TRBV18,TRBJ1-4,TGTGCCAGCTCACCACCAGGGGCAACTAATGAAAAACTGTTTTTT,CASSPPGATNEKLFF
TRBD1,NA,TRBV6-5,TRBJ1-4,TGTGCCAGCAGCACGACAGGGTTAAACGAAAAACTGTTTTTT,CASSTTGLNEKLFF
NA,NA,TRBV18,TRBJ2-1,TGTGCCAGCTCACCCCTAGGGTGGCAGTTCTTC,CASSPLGWQFF
NA,NA,TRBV5-1,TRBJ2-2,TGCGCCAGCAGCACGTCCGGGGGGAACACCGGGGAGCTGTTTTTT,CASSTSGGNTGELFF
NA,NA,TRBV7-2,TRBJ1-5,TGTGCCAGCAGGGAGGGGAGCAATCAGCCCCAGCATTTT,CASREGSNQPQHF
NA,NA,TRBV7-2,TRBJ1-2,TGTGCCAGCAGCTTTAGGGGGGGTGGCGGCGTCATCTATGGCTACACCTTC,CASSFRGGGGVIYGYTF
TRBD2,few,TRBV19,TRBJ2-7,TGTGCCACCGGAAGACTAGCGGGAGTCGAGCAGTACTTC,CATGRLAGVEQYF
NA,NA,TRBV5-8,TRBJ2-3,TGTGCCAGCAGCTTGGGCGCACAGGGCTCAGATACGCAGTATTTT,CASSLGAQGSDTQYF
NA,once,TRBV25-1,TRBJ1-5,TGTGCCAGCAGTGAGGGTGGTCAGCCCCAGCATTTT,CASSEGGQPQHF
NA,NA,TRBV6-7,TRBJ1-6,TGTGCCAGCAGTTACTCGGTATGCTTTATCCCAGACTCCTATAATTCACCCCTCCACTTT,CASSYSVCFIPDSYNSPLHF
TRBD1,NA,TRBV9,TRBJ1-1,TGTGCCAGCAGCGTAGGTCAGGGGGCTGAAGCTTTCTTT,CASSVGQGAEAFF
TRBD1,once,TRBV29-1,TRBJ2-7,TGCAGCGCTGGACAGGGGGACGAGCAGTACTTC,CSAGQGDEQYF
NA,NA,TRBV19,TRBJ1-1,TGTGCCAGCCGCCGTGGGTGGGGGCCGACGGAGGCTGAAGCTTTCTTT,CASRRGWGPTEAEAFF
TRBD1,NA,TRBV28,TRBJ2-2,TGTGCCAGCAGTCTCGGGACAGGGCGGAACACCGGGGAGCTGTTTTTT,CASSLGTGRNTGELFF
TRBD2,NA,TRBV18,TRBJ2-7,TGTGCCAGCTCACCCCAGGAGCGGGGGGGTCTGTACTTC,CASSPQERGGLYF
NA,once,TRBV28,TRBJ1-5,TGTGCCAGCACTGGAAGCAATCAGCCCCAGCATTTT,CASTGSNQPQHF